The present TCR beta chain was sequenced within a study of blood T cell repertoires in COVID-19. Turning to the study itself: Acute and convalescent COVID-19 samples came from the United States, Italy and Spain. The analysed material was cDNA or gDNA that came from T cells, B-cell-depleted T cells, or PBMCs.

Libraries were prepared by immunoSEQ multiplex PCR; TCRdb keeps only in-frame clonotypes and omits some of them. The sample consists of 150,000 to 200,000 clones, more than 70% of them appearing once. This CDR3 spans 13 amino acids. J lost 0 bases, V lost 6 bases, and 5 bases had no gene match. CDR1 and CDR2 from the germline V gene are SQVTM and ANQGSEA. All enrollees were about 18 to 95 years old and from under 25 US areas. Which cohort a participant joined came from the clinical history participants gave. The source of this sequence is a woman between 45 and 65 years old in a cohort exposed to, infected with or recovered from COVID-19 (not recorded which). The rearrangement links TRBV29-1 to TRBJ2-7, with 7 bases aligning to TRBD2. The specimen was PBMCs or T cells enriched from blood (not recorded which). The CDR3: CSVGGTDSYEQYF. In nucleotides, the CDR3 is TGCAGCGTGGGGGGGACGGACTCCTACGAGCAGTACTTC.